A selection of T cell receptor beta chains follows, all from one sample in a study of Ad26.COV2.S vaccination and SARS-CoV-2 variants. Repertoires were generated with immunoSEQ multiplex PCR, while TCRdb's copy carries only in-frame clones and drops some. This table has roughly 500,000 clones, roughly 89% appearing once. Material: peripheral blood, obtained in a trial of Ad26.COV2.S vaccine versus placebo. These receptors were collected from a person aged 18 to 65 who received the Ad26.COV2.S COVID-19 vaccine or a placebo. Each CDR3 is given with its conserved first and last residue. The D gene is left open where the match is weak. Clone size is not always given. Where it is, it says once, few, many or a class for expanded clones.

DNA: TGCGCCAGCAGCGCGTTATCGACTGGGAGCACAGATACGCAGTATTTT
CDR3: CASSALSTGSTDTQYF
D: -
J: TRBJ2-3
V: TRBV5-1
size: once

DNA: TGTGCCAGCAGCCCCTGGACTAGCAAGGCCGGGGAGCTGTTTTTT
CDR3: CASSPWTSKAGELFF
D: TRBD2
J: TRBJ2-2
V: TRBV7-2
size: once

DNA: TGTGCCAGCAGCTTAACCGACGGTTCTGGGGCCAACGTCCTGACTTTC
CDR3: CASSLTDGSGANVLTF
D: -
J: TRBJ2-6
V: TRBV7-9
size: -

DNA: TGTGCCAGTAGTGTCGCAGGGCGAACCGGGGAGCTGTTTTTT
CDR3: CASSVAGRTGELFF
D: -
J: TRBJ2-2
V: TRBV19
size: -

DNA: TGCGCCAGCAGCTTGGACTACGAGCAGTACTTC
CDR3: CASSLDYEQYF
D: -
J: TRBJ2-7
V: TRBV5-1
size: -

DNA: TGTGCCAGCAGGCCATTTGGGGCAGGTAAAGAGACCCAGTACTTC
CDR3: CASRPFGAGKETQYF
D: -
J: TRBJ2-5
V: TRBV11-2
size: -

DNA: TGCAGCGTTGAGGAGACGGCCCGCTACGAGCAGTACTTC
CDR3: CSVEETARYEQYF
D: -
J: TRBJ2-7
V: TRBV29-1
size: many

DNA: TGCGCCAGCAGCCAAGCGATTCGATATTGGGAAATCACTGAAGCTTTCTTT
CDR3: CASSQAIRYWEITEAFF
D: -
J: TRBJ1-1
V: TRBV4-3
size: -

DNA: TGTGCCAGCAGCTTTTTTCTAAGCGAAAAACTGTTTTTT
CDR3: CASSFFLSEKLFF
D: -
J: TRBJ1-4
V: TRBV11-3
size: -

DNA: TGTGCCAGCAGCTTAGGTGGGCAGGAAGAGACCCAGTACTTC
CDR3: CASSLGGQEETQYF
D: -
J: TRBJ2-5
V: TRBV7-2
size: -

DNA: TGTGCCAGCAGTTACCTATATGGCCAGCCCCAGCATTTT
CDR3: CASSYLYGQPQHF
D: -
J: TRBJ1-5
V: TRBV6-5
size: -

DNA: TGTGCCAGCTCACCGGGACAGGCGGGTAATGAAAAACTGTTTTTT
CDR3: CASSPGQAGNEKLFF
D: TRBD1
J: TRBJ1-4
V: TRBV18
size: -

DNA: TGCAGCGCCTATGGGAGGGGGCACGGCGAAAAACTGTTTTTT
CDR3: CSAYGRGHGEKLFF
D: TRBD1
J: TRBJ1-4
V: TRBV29-1
size: -

DNA: TGTGCCAGCAGCTTAGGCCCCGGCGGGCGGGGGAAACTGTTTTTT
CDR3: CASSLGPGGRGKLFF
D: -
J: TRBJ1-4
V: TRBV11-2
size: once

DNA: TGTGCCAGCAGTCAAAACAGGGGCGAGGGCTACACCTTC
CDR3: CASSQNRGEGYTF
D: TRBD1
J: TRBJ1-2
V: TRBV2
size: -

DNA: TGTGCCAGCAGCCTTAGCCCCCGGAGCTCCTATAATTCACCCCTCCACTTT
CDR3: CASSLSPRSSYNSPLHF
D: -
J: TRBJ1-6
V: TRBV5-5
size: -

DNA: TGTGCCAGCAGTGAGGACGGCGGGAATCAGCCCCAGCATTTT
CDR3: CASSEDGGNQPQHF
D: -
J: TRBJ1-5
V: TRBV2
size: few

DNA: TGTGCCAGCAGCCCGGGCCCGGGACTAGCGGGAGATACGCAGTATTTT
CDR3: CASSPGPGLAGDTQYF
D: TRBD2
J: TRBJ2-3
V: TRBV28
size: -

DNA: TGTGCCAGCAGTCCCTGGACAGGGGGCGACTATAGCAATCAGCCCCAGCATTTT
CDR3: CASSPWTGGDYSNQPQHF
D: TRBD1
J: TRBJ1-5
V: TRBV6-2/TRBV6-3
size: once

DNA: TGTGCCAGCAGTGAAAGGGGGCCACAGTACTTC
CDR3: CASSERGPQYF
D: TRBD1
J: TRBJ2-4
V: TRBV12-3/TRBV12-4
size: -

DNA: TGTGCCAGCAGCGTAGGTCCCGGGGGTGTAAATACGCAGTATTTT
CDR3: CASSVGPGGVNTQYF
D: -
J: TRBJ2-3
V: TRBV9
size: -

DNA: TGCGCCAGCAGCCAGGACTCCAGGGGGCCCCTCCACTTT
CDR3: CASSQDSRGPLHF
D: TRBD1
J: TRBJ1-6
V: TRBV4-3
size: -

DNA: TGTGCCAGCTCACCCCTGACAGGGGGCGCCTCTGGAAACACCATATATTTT
CDR3: CASSPLTGGASGNTIYF
D: TRBD1
J: TRBJ1-3
V: TRBV18
size: -

DNA: TGTGCCAGTAGTGAGGGCCAACCCTACAATGAGCAGTTCTTC
CDR3: CASSEGQPYNEQFF
D: -
J: TRBJ2-1
V: TRBV19
size: -

DNA: TGTGCCAGCAGCCCCCCTAGTTGGTCCAATGAGCAGTTCTTC
CDR3: CASSPPSWSNEQFF
D: -
J: TRBJ2-1
V: TRBV14
size: -

DNA: TGTGCCAGCAGCTTCCGCTCCTACAATGAGCAGTTCTTC
CDR3: CASSFRSYNEQFF
D: -
J: TRBJ2-1
V: TRBV11-2
size: once

DNA: TGTGCCACCAGTGATATCGGAGATACCGGGGAGCTGTTTTTT
CDR3: CATSDIGDTGELFF
D: -
J: TRBJ2-2
V: TRBV24-1
size: -

DNA: TGCGCCAGCAGGAGACCTCAAGAGACCCAGTACTTC
CDR3: CASRRPQETQYF
D: -
J: TRBJ2-5
V: TRBV10-2
size: -

DNA: TGTGCCAGCAGCCAACCGCGGGGTGGAGCGTACAATGAGCAGTTCTTC
CDR3: CASSQPRGGAYNEQFF
D: -
J: TRBJ2-1
V: TRBV7-9
size: -

DNA: TGTGCCAGCAGTTTATGGGATCCGGGGACAGCGAAAGAGACCCAGTACTTC
CDR3: CASSLWDPGTAKETQYF
D: TRBD1
J: TRBJ2-5
V: TRBV27
size: -

DNA: TGTGCCAGCAGCGTAAACGGCGGGAGGGAAGATACGCAGTATTTT
CDR3: CASSVNGGREDTQYF
D: TRBD2
J: TRBJ2-3
V: TRBV9
size: -

DNA: TGTGCCAGCATAACTAGAGCAGGGGTCTCAACTAATGAAAAACTGTTTTTT
CDR3: CASITRAGVSTNEKLFF
D: -
J: TRBJ1-4
V: TRBV19
size: -

DNA: TGTGCCAGCAGCCTAAGGGCTAGCGGGAGTTCCTCACAAGAGACCCAGTACTTC
CDR3: CASSLRASGSSSQETQYF
D: TRBD2
J: TRBJ2-5
V: TRBV27
size: -

DNA: TGCGCCAGCAGTCGTCTAGCGGGAGGTACAGATACGCAGTATTTT
CDR3: CASSRLAGGTDTQYF
D: TRBD2
J: TRBJ2-3
V: TRBV5-1
size: -

DNA: TGTGCCAGCAGCCCCGGACCTGCTGGGGCCAACGTCCTGACTTTC
CDR3: CASSPGPAGANVLTF
D: -
J: TRBJ2-6
V: TRBV5-6
size: -

DNA: TGTGCCAGCAGCTTAGCCTTCGTCGTTGTGGGGAAAACCGGGGAGCTGTTTTTT
CDR3: CASSLAFVVVGKTGELFF
D: -
J: TRBJ2-2
V: TRBV7-6
size: -

DNA: TGTGCCAGCAGCCCATTCGGGAATAGTGGGGGGGCCGCCGGGGAGCTGTTTTTT
CDR3: CASSPFGNSGGAAGELFF
D: -
J: TRBJ2-2
V: TRBV5-5
size: -

DNA: TGCGCCAGCAGCCAAGGGAGCCTACGGATCAACACCGGGGAGCTGTTTTTT
CDR3: CASSQGSLRINTGELFF
D: -
J: TRBJ2-2
V: TRBV4-3
size: -

DNA: TGTGCCAGCTCACCAGTCATAGGATACGAGCAGTACTTC
CDR3: CASSPVIGYEQYF
D: -
J: TRBJ2-7
V: TRBV18
size: -

DNA: TGTGCCAGCAGCATAACTTGGCCAGATACGCAGTATTTT
CDR3: CASSITWPDTQYF
D: -
J: TRBJ2-3
V: TRBV27
size: -

DNA: TGTGCCAGCAGACCCAGACTCTGGAGCACTGAAGCTTTCTTT
CDR3: CASRPRLWSTEAFF
D: -
J: TRBJ1-1
V: TRBV28
size: -

DNA: TGTGCCAGCAGCTCCAACCAGTACCAAGAGACCCAGTACTTC
CDR3: CASSSNQYQETQYF
D: -
J: TRBJ2-5
V: TRBV28
size: -

DNA: TGCGCCAGCAGCCAAGGCCGGAGAAGGGTAGGGGAGACCCAGTACTTC
CDR3: CASSQGRRRVGETQYF
D: -
J: TRBJ2-5
V: TRBV4-1
size: once

DNA: TGTGCCAGCAGCTTCGGGGGGAGCTATGGCTACACCTTC
CDR3: CASSFGGSYGYTF
D: -
J: TRBJ1-2
V: TRBV11-3
size: -

DNA: TGTGCCAGCAGCTTAACGCTGCGAGAGACCCAGTACTTC
CDR3: CASSLTLRETQYF
D: -
J: TRBJ2-5
V: TRBV7-3
size: once

DNA: TGTGCCAGCAGTTTACACGGGAGGAATGAGCAGTTCTTC
CDR3: CASSLHGRNEQFF
D: TRBD2
J: TRBJ2-1
V: TRBV28
size: -

DNA: TGTGCCAGCAGCAGTAGCGGGAGGATCCCTGGGGCCAACGTCCTGACTTTC
CDR3: CASSSSGRIPGANVLTF
D: TRBD2
J: TRBJ2-6
V: TRBV25-1
size: -

DNA: TGTGCCAGCAGCCCTGACAGGTTTTTTAATTCACCCCTCCACTTT
CDR3: CASSPDRFFNSPLHF
D: -
J: TRBJ1-6
V: TRBV7-8
size: -

DNA: TGCGCCAGCAGCCAAGATGGTGGTCAGCCCCAGCATTTT
CDR3: CASSQDGGQPQHF
D: -
J: TRBJ1-5
V: TRBV4-3
size: -

DNA: TGTGCCAGCAGCTTTAACCGGGCGGAGACCCAGTACTTC
CDR3: CASSFNRAETQYF
D: -
J: TRBJ2-5
V: TRBV7-2
size: -

DNA: TGCGCCAGCAGCCCTTCGGTCCCCAACTCTGGAAACACCATATATTTT
CDR3: CASSPSVPNSGNTIYF
D: -
J: TRBJ1-3
V: TRBV5-1
size: -